One T cell receptor beta chain is described in this entry. Its antigen remains unknown. At one boundary the junction diverges from the germline segment, which might be a read error. The data belong to a study of metastatic and nonmetastatic thyroid tumors. Overall study results and limits: As reported, TCR beta diversity in blood and tumor was significantly higher in malignant thyroid tumors than in benign nodules.

Source study methods: The study built a papillary thyroid cancer distant-metastasis classifier from CDR3 differences across clinicopathological groups. TCRdb re-analyzed the PCR reads through MiXCR. The V and J calls here are based on TCRdb, not the publication. The sample records 30,000 to 35,000 clones, over 14% being singletons. The entire patient cohort was treatment-naive prior to thyroid surgery. CDR1 and CDR2 (germline): MNHEY, SMNVEV (reference sequence). The CDR3 length is 14 residues. The chain is built from TRBV27 and TRBJ2-1; TRBD2 aligns across 8 bases. Sequenced input: blood. The receptor comes from a male donor with papillary thyroid cancer or a benign thyroid nodule (not recorded which). Some clones in this sample may be carry-over from other donors' samples. CDR3 residues: CASCLVAGTIEQFF. CDR3 DNA sequence: TGTGCCAGCTGTTTAGTAGCGGGAACCATTGAGCAGTTCTTC.